The rows below give T cell receptor beta chains drawn from one sample of a study of vaccination effects on CD4 cells after COVID-19. These receptors lack a known antigen. Some clones are missing from TCRdb's copy, which holds only in-frame ones; the method was immunoSEQ multiplex PCR. The sample holds 15,000 or so clones, about three quarters seen once. The sample consisted of CD4+ T cells from PBMCs cultured with HCoV-NL63 spike peptides, taken after COVID-19 vaccination. The receptor set was obtained from a human donor who had a prior SARS-CoV-2 infection. The CDR3 runs from the conserved cysteine through the conserved F or W. D genes are given only for firm matches. A clone size is listed for some rows: how often the clone was seen (once, few, many), or a class if it is expanded.

14	TRBV3-1/TRBV3-2	TRBJ1-1	.	.	TGTGCCAGCAGCCAAGGGGCGTTAAACACTGAAGCTTTCTTT	CASSQGALNTEAFF
14	TRBV5-5	TRBJ2-7	.	.	TGTGCCAGCAGCTTGTTTATCAGCAACTACGAGCAGTACTTC	CASSLFISNYEQYF
17	TRBV3-1/TRBV3-2	TRBJ1-2	.	.	TGTGCCAGCAGCCAAGGAGCAGGGACAAGAAACCAGGGGGGCTACACCTTC	CASSQGAGTRNQGGYTF
16	TRBV18	TRBJ2-3	.	.	TGTGCCAGCTCACCTTCCAGGAACAGCGTCGTGGATACGCAGTATTTT	CASSPSRNSVVDTQYF
13	TRBV18	TRBJ2-2	.	.	TGTGCCAGCTCACTTTCCGGGGCCGGGGAGCTGTTTTTT	CASSLSGAGELFF
14	TRBV7-2	TRBJ2-7	TRBD1	once	TGTGCCAGCAGCTTAGAGGGACAGGGTAGAGAGCAGTACTTC	CASSLEGQGREQYF
15	TRBV19	TRBJ2-7	TRBD2	few	TGTGCCAGTAGTGCCCGGACTAGCGGTACCTACGAGCAGTACTTC	CASSARTSGTYEQYF
17	TRBV4-2	TRBJ2-1	TRBD2	.	TGTGCCAGCAGCCAAGGTGGTAGCGGGGGCTCCTACAATGAGCAGTTCTTC	CASSQGGSGGSYNEQFF
13	TRBV7-8	TRBJ2-5	.	.	TGTGCCAGCAGCTGGCGAAGGGGTGAGACCCAGTACTTC	CASSWRRGETQYF
14	TRBV4-2	TRBJ2-3	.	.	TGTGCCAGCAGCCAAGATCCGGGGAGGGATACGCAGTATTTT	CASSQDPGRDTQYF
12	TRBV12-3/TRBV12-4	TRBJ2-5	.	.	TGTGCCAGCAGCCGTAACCGGGAGACCCAGTACTTC	CASSRNRETQYF
17	TRBV2	TRBJ2-2	.	.	TGTGCCAGCAGTGCCAGGTTGGCAGGGACGAACACCGGGGAGCTGTTTTTT	CASSARLAGTNTGELFF
17	TRBV28	TRBJ1-2	.	.	TGTGCCAGCAGTTTATTAGAAGTGGGGGGTTCTGCGGGTGGCTACACCTTC	CASSLLEVGGSAGGYTF
13	TRBV12-3/TRBV12-4	TRBJ1-2	.	.	TGTGCCAGTTGGGGTTTGGCTAACTATGGCTACACCTTC	CASWGLANYGYTF
21	TRBV4-1	TRBJ2-7	TRBD2	.	TGCGCCAGCAGCCAAAGGATCCCCTCGACTAGCGGGGGGCCGTACTCCTACGAGCAGTACTTC	CASSQRIPSTSGGPYSYEQYF
15	TRBV6-1	TRBJ1-3	.	.	TGTGCCAGCAGTGAAACCCCAGGGGCCGGAAACACCATATATTTT	CASSETPGAGNTIYF
13	TRBV13	TRBJ1-2	.	.	TGTGCCAGCAGCTTAGAGGCAGAGTATGGCTACACCTTC	CASSLEAEYGYTF
15	TRBV18	TRBJ2-5	TRBD2	.	TGTGCCAGCTCACCAAGGACTAGCGGGAAAGAGACCCAGTACTTC	CASSPRTSGKETQYF
15	TRBV4-3	TRBJ2-6	TRBD2	.	TGCGCCAGCAGCCTGACTAGCGGTGGGGCCAACGTCCTGACTTTC	CASSLTSGGANVLTF
14	TRBV19	TRBJ2-1	.	.	TGTGCCAGTAGCGGAGGGATAACCTACAATGAGCAGTTCTTC	CASSGGITYNEQFF
14	TRBV9	TRBJ1-6	.	.	TGTGCCAGCAGCCTCTCGGGGGTATGGTCACCCCTCCACTTT	CASSLSGVWSPLHF
14	TRBV30	TRBJ1-3	TRBD1	.	TGTGCCTGGGACCAGGGGGTCTCTGGAAACACCATATATTTT	CAWDQGVSGNTIYF
13	TRBV6-5	TRBJ2-5	.	.	TGTGCCAGCCGTTGGGGGAAGTTTGAGACCCAGTACTTC	CASRWGKFETQYF
15	TRBV7-2	TRBJ2-1	.	.	TGTGCCAGCAGCCCGGGACATGAGCCCTACAATGAGCAGTTCTTC	CASSPGHEPYNEQFF
15	TRBV10-3	TRBJ1-1	.	.	TGTGCCATCAGTGAGCTGCAGGCACCGCTAGTTGAAGCTTTCTTT	CAISELQAPLVEAFF
12	TRBV12-3/TRBV12-4	TRBJ2-3	.	few	TGTGCCAGCAGGGACAACACAGATACGCAGTATTTT	CASRDNTDTQYF
16	TRBV19	TRBJ1-5	.	.	TGTGCCAGTACCAAAAGGGGGGCCGGGACATATCAGCCCCAGCATTTT	CASTKRGAGTYQPQHF
13	TRBV15	TRBJ2-1	TRBD2	.	TGTGCCACCAGCAGAGATTTAGCGGGAGGTCAGTTCTTC	CATSRDLAGGQFF
15	TRBV5-6	TRBJ2-7	.	.	TGTGCCAGCAGCTTGCCAGGGGCCTTCTCCTACGAGCAGTACTTC	CASSLPGAFSYEQYF
14	TRBV30	TRBJ2-1	.	.	TGTGCCTGGAGTCCCCTTGGGGGGTTCGATGAGCAGTTCTTC	CAWSPLGGFDEQFF
15	TRBV11-3	TRBJ1-1	.	.	TGTGCCAGCAGCTTATTCAGGGGCCTGGAATCTGAAGCTTTCTTT	CASSLFRGLESEAFF
13	TRBV30	TRBJ2-5	TRBD1	.	TGTGCCTGTACACAGGGGGCCGAAGAGACCCAGTACTTC	CACTQGAEETQYF
15	TRBV7-2	TRBJ2-1	TRBD2	.	TGTGCCAGCAGCAGCGGACTAGCGGCCTACAATGAGCAGTTCTTC	CASSSGLAAYNEQFF
14	TRBV24-1	TRBJ2-7	TRBD2	.	TGTGCCACCAGACGACTAGCCACGGGCTACGAGCAGTACTTC	CATRRLATGYEQYF
13	TRBV2	TRBJ1-2	.	few	TGTGCCAGCAGTGAAGAGGGAAGGGGAGGCTACACCTTC	CASSEEGRGGYTF
18	TRBV7-9	TRBJ1-2	TRBD1	.	TGTGCCAGCAGCTTAGCGGAACGACAGGGGGGCGCGAACTATGGCTACACCTTC	CASSLAERQGGANYGYTF
16	TRBV7-8	TRBJ2-2	.	.	TGTGCCAGCAGCTTAACGAGAAAATACAGCGGTCGGGAGCTGTTTTTT	CASSLTRKYSGRELFF
15	TRBV4-1	TRBJ1-3	.	.	TGCGCCAGCAGCCAAGATCCAGGGTCCGGAAACACCATATATTTT	CASSQDPGSGNTIYF
12	TRBV2	TRBJ2-1	.	few	TGTGCCAGCAGTGAAGCTGACAATGAGCAGTTCTTC	CASSEADNEQFF
14	TRBV9	TRBJ2-7	TRBD1	.	TGTGCCAGCAGCGTAGGACAGGGGCCCTACGAGCAGTACTTC	CASSVGQGPYEQYF
15	TRBV7-8	TRBJ2-7	.	few	TGTGCCAGCAGCTTAGCCAGGTCACACTCCTACGAGCAGTACTTC	CASSLARSHSYEQYF
15	TRBV19	TRBJ1-5	.	.	TGTGCCAGTAGCCGGACTCCTTATAGCAATCAGCCCCAGCATTTT	CASSRTPYSNQPQHF
16	TRBV5-1	TRBJ2-1	TRBD2	.	TGCGCCAGCAGCTTGGCTAGCGGGGGATGGTACAATGAGCAGTTCTTC	CASSLASGGWYNEQFF
13	TRBV5-1	TRBJ1-1	TRBD1	once	TGCGCCAGCAGCTTGGCGGGACAGCTTGAAGCTTTCTTT	CASSLAGQLEAFF
15	TRBV5-1	TRBJ1-4	.	.	TGCGCCAGCAGCTCGAACAGGGAATTCACTGAAAAACTGTTTTTT	CASSSNREFTEKLFF
15	TRBV4-3	TRBJ1-2	.	.	TGCGCCAGCAGCCAAGACCCAGGGAGTTGGTATGGCTACACCTTC	CASSQDPGSWYGYTF
14	TRBV2	TRBJ1-3	.	.	TGTGCCAGCAGTGTGGAAAGCTCTGGAAACACCATATATTTT	CASSVESSGNTIYF
18	TRBV6-2/TRBV6-3	TRBJ2-4	TRBD2	.	TGTGCCAGCAGCTCCAGGACTAGCGGCCCGATAGCCAAAAACATTCAGTACTTC	CASSSRTSGPIAKNIQYF
13	TRBV11-3	TRBJ2-7	TRBD1	.	TGTGCCAGCAGCTCCTTAACAGGGGCCGAGCAGTACTTC	CASSSLTGAEQYF
16	TRBV7-9	TRBJ2-2	.	.	TGTGCCAGCAGCTTAGCGTGGGGCTTACTCACCGGGGAGCTGTTTTTT	CASSLAWGLLTGELFF